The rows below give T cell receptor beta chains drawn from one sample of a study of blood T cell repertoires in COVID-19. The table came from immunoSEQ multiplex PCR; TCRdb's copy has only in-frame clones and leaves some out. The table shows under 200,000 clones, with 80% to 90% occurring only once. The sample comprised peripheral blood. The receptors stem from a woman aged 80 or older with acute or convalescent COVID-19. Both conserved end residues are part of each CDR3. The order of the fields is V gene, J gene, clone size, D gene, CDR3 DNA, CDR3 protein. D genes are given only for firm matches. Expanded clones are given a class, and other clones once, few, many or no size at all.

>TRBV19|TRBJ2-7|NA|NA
TGTGCCAGTAGTCCGCAGGGGAGCTCCTACGAGCAGTACTTC
CASSPQGSSYEQYF
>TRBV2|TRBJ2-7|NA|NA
TGTGCCAGCAGTGTCGGGGTCCACGAGCAGTACTTC
CASSVGVHEQYF
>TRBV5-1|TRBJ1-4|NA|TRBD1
TGCGCCAGCAGCTCGGACAGGGGCGGTGAAAAACTGTTTTTT
CASSSDRGGEKLFF
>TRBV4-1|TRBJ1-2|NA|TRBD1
TGCGCCAGCAGCCAGGGATCCGGGACAGGTTTCGGCTACACCTTC
CASSQGSGTGFGYTF
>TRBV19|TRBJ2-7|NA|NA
TGTGCCAGTAGTATAGATCTGGAAATAACCAGGGAGCAGTACTTC
CASSIDLEITREQYF
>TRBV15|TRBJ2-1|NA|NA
TGTGCCACCAGCAGAGGAGGGGGTTTTGTCAATGAGCAGTTCTTC
CATSRGGGFVNEQFF
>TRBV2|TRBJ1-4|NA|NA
TGTGCCAGCAAGCAGGCTAATGAAAAACTGTTTTTT
CASKQANEKLFF
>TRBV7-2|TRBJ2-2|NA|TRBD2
TGTGCCAGCAGCGCCTTAGCGGGGGCCCCGAACACCGGGGAGCTGTTTTTT
CASSALAGAPNTGELFF
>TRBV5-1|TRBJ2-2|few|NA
TGCGCCAGCAGCTTGAATACGAACACCGGGGAGCTGTTTTTT
CASSLNTNTGELFF
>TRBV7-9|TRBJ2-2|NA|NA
TGTGCCAGCAGCCAACAGAGGGCCATGAACACCGGGGAGCTGTTTTTT
CASSQQRAMNTGELFF
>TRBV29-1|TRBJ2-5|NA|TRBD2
TGCAGCGTTGAGGACGGGACTAGCGGGGAGAAGACCCAGTACTTC
CSVEDGTSGEKTQYF
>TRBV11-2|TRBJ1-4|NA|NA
TGTGCCAGCAGCTTAGACCCCTCCCTTAATGAAAAACTGTTTTTT
CASSLDPSLNEKLFF
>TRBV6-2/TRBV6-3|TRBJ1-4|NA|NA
TGTGCCAGCAGTTACTCTACGGGAGACCATAATGAAAAACTGTTTTTT
CASSYSTGDHNEKLFF
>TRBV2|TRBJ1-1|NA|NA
TGTGCCAGCGGGCAGGAGAACACTGAAGCTTTCTTT
CASGQENTEAFF
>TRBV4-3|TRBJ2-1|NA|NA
TGCGCCAGCAGCCTGACTAGAGAGGGGTACAATGAGCAGTTCTTC
CASSLTREGYNEQFF
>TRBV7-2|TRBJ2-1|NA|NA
TGTGCCAGCAGCTATCGGCTAGCCTCGGATGAGCAGTTCTTC
CASSYRLASDEQFF
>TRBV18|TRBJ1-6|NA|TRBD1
TGTGCCAGCTCATCTTATTCTACAGGGGGCCGCTATAATTCACCCCTCCACTTT
CASSSYSTGGRYNSPLHF
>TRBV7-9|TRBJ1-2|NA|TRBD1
TGTGCCAGCAGTACCCTGGGACAGGAACTCTATGGCTACACCTTC
CASSTLGQELYGYTF
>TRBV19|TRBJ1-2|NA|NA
TGTGCCAGCTACGGGGGAAACTATGGCTACACCTTC
CASYGGNYGYTF
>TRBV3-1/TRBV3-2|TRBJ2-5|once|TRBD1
TGTGCCAGCAGCCAAGAAAGTCAGGGGGCCCAAGAGACCCAGTACTTC
CASSQESQGAQETQYF
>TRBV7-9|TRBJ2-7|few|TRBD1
TGTGCCAGCAGCTTGGCCGGGACAGGGGGAAACGAGCAGTACTTC
CASSLAGTGGNEQYF
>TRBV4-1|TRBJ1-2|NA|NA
TGCGCCAGCAGCCACTCAGGGTTTGGAAACTATGGCTACACCTTC
CASSHSGFGNYGYTF
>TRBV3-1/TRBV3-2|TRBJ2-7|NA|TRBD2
TGTGCCAGCAGCCAAGATATCGGGGGGTACTACGAGCAGTACTTC
CASSQDIGGYYEQYF
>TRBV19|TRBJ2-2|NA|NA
TGTGCCAGTCTTAGCGGACTGAACACCGGGGAGCTGTTTTTT
CASLSGLNTGELFF
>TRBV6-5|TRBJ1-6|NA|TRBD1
TGTGCCAGCAGTTACTCCGGGACAGGGCACTCACCCCTCCACTTT
CASSYSGTGHSPLHF
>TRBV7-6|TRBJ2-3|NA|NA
TGTGCCAGCAGCTTATCCCCCGGGACACGGGAGGAAGATACGCAGTATTTT
CASSLSPGTREEDTQYF
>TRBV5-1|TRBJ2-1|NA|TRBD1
TGCGCCAGCAGCTCCGGGATGGGGACAGGGGGCCTACACAATGAGCAGTTCTTC
CASSSGMGTGGLHNEQFF
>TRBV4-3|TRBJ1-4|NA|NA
TGCGCCAGCAGCCAAGATGAGGCTGAAAAACTGTTTTTT
CASSQDEAEKLFF
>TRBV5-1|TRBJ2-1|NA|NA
TGCGCCAGCACCACCCTCCCGGGGGTGACCGACTACAATGAGCAGTTCTTC
CASTTLPGVTDYNEQFF
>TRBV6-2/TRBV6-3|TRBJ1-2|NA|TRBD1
TGTGCCAGCAGTTACTCGGGACAGGCTGGCTACACCTTC
CASSYSGQAGYTF
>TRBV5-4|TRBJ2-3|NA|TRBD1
TGTGCCAGCAGCTCCGGGGGGGACAGGGGACGTGCAGATACGCAGTATTTT
CASSSGGDRGRADTQYF
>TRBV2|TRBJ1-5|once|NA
TGTGCCAGCAGTGTTTGGGGGGGGACGAGCAATCAGCCCCAGCATTTT
CASSVWGGTSNQPQHF
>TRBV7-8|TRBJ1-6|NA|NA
TGTGCCAGCAGCTTAGCGGGAGGTTTCGATAATTCACCCCTCCACTTT
CASSLAGGFDNSPLHF
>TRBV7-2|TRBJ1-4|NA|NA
TGTGCCAGCAGCAAACCGGGACAACTTAATGAAAAACTGTTTTTT
CASSKPGQLNEKLFF
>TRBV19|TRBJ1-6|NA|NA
TGTGCCAGTAGTATAGCCGAGGATAATTCACCCCTCCACTTT
CASSIAEDNSPLHF